This TCR beta chain was captured in a study of regulatory T cells in long-lasting Graves disease. Construction of TCR beta libraries relied on iRepertoire HTBI primers and on Arm-PCR targeting CDR3 regions. In the authors' workflow: Looking across samples, the authors found approximately 60 TRBV and fewer than 15 TRBJ segments. Each CDR3 protein is one row after TCRdb ran MiXCR on the multiplex PCR reads. TCRdb, not the authors, supplied the V and J calls. This table has about 310,000 distinct CDR3 sequences, around 21% appearing once. With 4 bases clipped from V and 6 bases from J, the junction kept 10 bases outside the gene matches. Germline-derived CDR1 and CDR2 are SGDLS and YYNGEE. CDR3 length: 15 residues. General study results and limits: Persistent Graves' patients showed less TCR diversity than newly diagnosed patients showed.

The time point was: persistent/refractory GD, antithyroid drugs over 5 years with positive TRAb. PBMC-derived RNA was used for the TCR library. On this clonotype: Its antigen is still unknown.

The specimen was peripheral blood mononuclear cells (PBMCs), collected when the disease was refractory, from a patient treated with antithyroid drugs. The sequence derives from a female donor with Graves disease. The chain employs TRBV9 and TRBJ1-1; 9 bases align to TRBD1. The CDR3 here is CASSPRTGVFSEAFF. CDR3 coding DNA: TGTGCCAGCAGCCCGCGGACAGGGGTATTCTCTGAAGCTTTCTTT.